The clone carrying this TCR beta chain has a handful of counts. Its antigen is still unknown. These data originate in a study of T cells in Graves' hyperthyroidism and ophthalmopathy. Points from the study as a whole: The model predicted ophthalmopathy a median roughly six months before onset.

Amplified TCR beta CDR3 regions derived from RNA transcripts. First-round RT-PCR with HTBI primers amplified the TCR CDR3 region. In TCRdb, the multiplex PCR reads were re-called with MiXCR into one record per CDR3 protein. The data contain about 540,000 distinct CDR3 sequences, 46% of them singletons. Germline CDR1 and CDR2: DFQATT and SNEGSKA (reference sequence). Trimming took 0 bases from V and 8 from J; bases not matched to a gene: 1. This CDR3 comprises 12 residues. Stable Graves' hyperthyroidism meant no ophthalmopathy progression within 18 months. The hyperthyroidism patients had all been newly diagnosed, and their disease duration was under 2 months. Their ages ranged from 18 to 65 years. Patients showing uncontrolled infection, other autoimmune disease, pregnancy or lactation were ineligible.

The chain uses TRBV20-1 and TRBJ2-1; 7 nucleotides line up with TRBD1. Specimen: peripheral blood or thyroid tissue (not recorded which). This sequence originates from a woman in her late teens or twenties with Graves' hyperthyroidism. In DNA form, the CDR3 reads TGCAGTGCTAGAGAGGACAGGCATGAGCAGTTCTTC. Protein product: CSAREDRHEQFF.